This TCR beta chain was sequenced in a study of blood T cell repertoires in COVID-19. Study details: The origin of the acute and convalescent COVID-19 samples was the United States, Italy and Spain. T cells, B-cell-depleted T cells, or PBMCs provided the cDNA or gDNA that served as material.

The CDR3 consists of 13 residues. Germline V CDR1 and CDR2: KGHSH, LQKENI. After removal of 3 bases from V and 5 bases from J, the junction contained 1 base not matched to a gene. Profiling relied on immunoSEQ multiplex PCR, and the TCRdb table lists in-frame clones only, not all of them. The profile shows 300,000 or so clones, about nine tenths of them singletons. Turning to this clone: At the DNA level, this CDR3 is encoded by other sequences in the same sample as well.

The sequenced material came from peripheral blood. The source is a woman aged 30 to 39 who had recovered from COVID-19. V usage is TRBV18 and J usage is TRBJ2-5, with 9 bases that match TRBD1. CDR3 sequence (DNA): TGTGCCAGCTCACCGGGACAGGGTGAGACCCAGTACTTC. Translated: CASSPGQGETQYF. Full variable domain (outside the CDR3, taken from reference TRBV18 and TRBJ2-5): NAGVMQNPRHLVRRRGQEARLRCSPMKGHSHVYWYRQLPEEGLKFMVYLQKENIIDESGMPKERFSAEFPKEGPSILRIQQVVRGDSAAYFCASSPGQGETQYFGPGTRLLVL.